This TCR beta chain is from a study of T cells in Graves' hyperthyroidism and ophthalmopathy. Study-wide results and limits: Blood also contained most expanded thyroid clonotypes above 0.001.

In the case of this clonotype: Its target is unknown. With a much larger clone just one base away, this may be a read error.

The germline gives CDR1 DFQATT, CDR2 SNEGSKA (reference sequence). This CDR3 has 16 amino acids. Using RNA transcripts as the source, TCR beta CDR3 regions were amplified. Carried out on the TCR CDR3, a first-round RT-PCR used the HTBI primer set. TCRdb re-derived calls from the multiplex PCR reads in MiXCR, one entry per CDR3 protein. Among around 280,000 distinct CDR3 sequences listed, roughly 13% were seen once. The sequence was collected from a woman aged 40 to 49 with Graves' hyperthyroidism. V is TRBV20-1 and J is TRBJ2-1; 11 nucleotides line up with TRBD2. With the DNA end fitting TRBJ2-7 better, the J assignment may be wrong. The sample comprised blood. The CDR3 DNA is TGCAGTGCTAGGGCCACTAGCGGGAGCTCCTACAATGAGCAGTACTTC. Translation gives CSARATSGSSYNEQYF.